This TCR beta chain was sequenced during a study of T-cell reconstitution after alpha-beta-depleted transplantation in children. The library targeted TCRbeta and was prepared with unique molecular identifiers. TCRdb itself ran the PCR reads through MiXCR, one entry per CDR3 protein. The sample yields about 72,000 distinct CDR3 sequences, roughly 6.6% seen once. This CDR3 has 13 amino acids. CDR1 and CDR2 from the germline V gene are LNHDA and SQIVND (reference sequence). V gave up 7 bases and J gave up 0 bases, with 7 bases separating them. The receptor was derived from a human donor who donated a stem cell graft to a child with acute lymphoblastic leukemia. The sample in question was PBMCs from the stem cell graft donor, obtained from the stem cell graft. The J gene is TRBJ1-5, the V gene TRBV19; no clear D. The CDR3, as DNA: TGTGCCAGTAAAGGCCTTAGCAATCAGCCCCAGCATTTT. Translating it yields CASKGLSNQPQHF. Complete variable domain (other parts from reference TRBV19 and TRBJ1-5): DGGITQSPKYLFRKEGQNVTLSCEQNLNHDAMYWYRQDPGQGLRLIYYSQIVNDFQKGDIAEGYSVSREKKESFPLTVTSAQKNPTAFYLCASKGLSNQPQHFGDGTRLSIL.